This TCR beta chain was identified during a study of CD8 T cells in Susac syndrome. About the study: Treatment at blood withdrawal was none, corticosteroids, or intravenous immunoglobulin alone in Susac syndrome patients.

With random hexamers, roughly 0.5 to 1 ug RNA was reverse transcribed. TCRdb re-derived calls from the immunoSEQ multiplex PCR reads in MiXCR, one entry per CDR3 protein. The table shows under 200,000 distinct CDR3 sequences, with roughly 90% occurring only once. CDR3 length: 16 residues. Per the germline V gene, CDR1 is LNHDA and CDR2 is SQIVND (reference sequence). V was pared by 4 bases and J by 3 bases, with 8 bases of the junction left unmatched. The V gene is TRBV19, the J gene TRBJ1-4; TRBD1 aligns across 7 bases. Input material: CD4+ T cells from PBMCs. The origin of this receptor is a human donor with Susac syndrome. CDR3 region: CASSTRPGQPNEKLFF. CDR3 coding DNA: TGTGCCAGTAGTACCCGACCGGGACAGCCTAATGAAAAACTGTTTTTT.